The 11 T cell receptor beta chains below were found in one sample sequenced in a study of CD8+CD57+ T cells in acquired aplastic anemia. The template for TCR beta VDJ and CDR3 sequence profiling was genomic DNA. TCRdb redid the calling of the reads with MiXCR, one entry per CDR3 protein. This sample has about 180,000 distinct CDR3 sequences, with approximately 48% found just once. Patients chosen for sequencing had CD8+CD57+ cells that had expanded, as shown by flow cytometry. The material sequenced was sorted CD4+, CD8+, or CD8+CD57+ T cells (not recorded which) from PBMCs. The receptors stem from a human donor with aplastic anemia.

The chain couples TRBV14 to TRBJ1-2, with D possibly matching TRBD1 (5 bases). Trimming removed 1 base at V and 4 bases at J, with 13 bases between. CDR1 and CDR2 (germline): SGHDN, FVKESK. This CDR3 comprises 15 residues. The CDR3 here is CASSQGDRDTYGYTF. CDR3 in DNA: TGTGCCAGCAGCCAAGGTGACAGAGACACCTATGGCTACACCTTC.

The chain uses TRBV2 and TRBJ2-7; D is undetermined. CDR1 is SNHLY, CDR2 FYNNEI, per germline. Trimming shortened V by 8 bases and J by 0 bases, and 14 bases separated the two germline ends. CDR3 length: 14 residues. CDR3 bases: TGTGCCAGCTCGGAACAGCAATTCTCCTACGAGCAGTACTTC. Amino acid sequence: CASSEQQFSYEQYF.

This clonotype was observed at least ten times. Here the CDR3 reads CASSMTGSGNTIYF. The CDR3 nucleotides are TGTGCCAGCAGCATGACAGGGTCCGGAAACACCATATATTTT. The V and J genes are TRBV5-6 and TRBJ1-3, with 7 bases lining up with TRBD1. The CDR3 sequence is 14 residues long. The ends lost 4 bases at V and 4 bases at J; junction bases unmatched: 5. Germline V lookup: CDR1 SGHDT, CDR2 YYEEEE.

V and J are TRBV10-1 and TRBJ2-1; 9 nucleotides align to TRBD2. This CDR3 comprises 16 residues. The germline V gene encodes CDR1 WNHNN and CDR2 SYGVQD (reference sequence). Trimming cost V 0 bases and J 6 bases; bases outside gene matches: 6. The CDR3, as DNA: TGCGCCAGCAGTGAGTCGATTAGCGGGGGCCGCAATGAGCAGTTCTTC. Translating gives CASSESISGGRNEQFF.

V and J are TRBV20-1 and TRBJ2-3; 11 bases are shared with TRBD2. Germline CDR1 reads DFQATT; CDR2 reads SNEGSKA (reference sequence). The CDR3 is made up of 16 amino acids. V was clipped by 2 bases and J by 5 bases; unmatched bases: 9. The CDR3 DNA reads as TGCAGTGCTAGACTTCTAGCGGGGGGACGGGAAGATACGCAGTATTTT. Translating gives CSARLLAGGREDTQYF.

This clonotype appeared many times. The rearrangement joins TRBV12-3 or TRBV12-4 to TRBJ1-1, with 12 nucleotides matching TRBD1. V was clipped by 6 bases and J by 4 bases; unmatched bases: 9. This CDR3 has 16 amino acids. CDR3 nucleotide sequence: TGTGCCAGCAGCTCGGGACAGGGGGCTGGTGGCACTGAAGCTTTCTTT. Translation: CASSSGQGAGGTEAFF.

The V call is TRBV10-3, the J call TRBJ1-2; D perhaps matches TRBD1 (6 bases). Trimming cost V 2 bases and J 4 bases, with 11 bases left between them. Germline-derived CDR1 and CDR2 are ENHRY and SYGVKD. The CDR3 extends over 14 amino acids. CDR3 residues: CAISEEGGGYGYTF. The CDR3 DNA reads TGTGCCATCAGTGAGGAAGGGGGGGGCTATGGCTACACCTTC.

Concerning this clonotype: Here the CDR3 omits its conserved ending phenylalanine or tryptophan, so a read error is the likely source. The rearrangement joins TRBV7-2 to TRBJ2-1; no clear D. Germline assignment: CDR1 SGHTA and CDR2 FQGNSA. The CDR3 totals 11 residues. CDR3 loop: CASRLDNEQFC. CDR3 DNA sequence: TGTGCCAGCAGATTAGACAATGAGCAGTTCTGC.

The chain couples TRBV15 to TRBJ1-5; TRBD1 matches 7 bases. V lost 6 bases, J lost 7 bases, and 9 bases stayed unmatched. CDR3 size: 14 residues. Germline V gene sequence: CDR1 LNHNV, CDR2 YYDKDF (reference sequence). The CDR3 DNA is TGTGCCACCAGTCCGACAGGGATATACCAGCCCCAGCATTTT. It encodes CATSPTGIYQPQHF.

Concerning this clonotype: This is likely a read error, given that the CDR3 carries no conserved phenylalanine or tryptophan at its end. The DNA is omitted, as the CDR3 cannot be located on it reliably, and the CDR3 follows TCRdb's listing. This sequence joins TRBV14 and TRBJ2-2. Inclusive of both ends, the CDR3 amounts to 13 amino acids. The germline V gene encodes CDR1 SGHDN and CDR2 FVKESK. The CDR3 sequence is CASSPKGTGEPFS.

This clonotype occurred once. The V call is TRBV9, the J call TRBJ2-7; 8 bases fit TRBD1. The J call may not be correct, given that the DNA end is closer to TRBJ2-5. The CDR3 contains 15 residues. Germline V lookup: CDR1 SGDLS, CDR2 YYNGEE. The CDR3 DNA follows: TGTGCCAGCAGCGTAAGAGGACAGGGAACGGAGACCCAGTACTTC. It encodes CASSVRGQGTETQYF.